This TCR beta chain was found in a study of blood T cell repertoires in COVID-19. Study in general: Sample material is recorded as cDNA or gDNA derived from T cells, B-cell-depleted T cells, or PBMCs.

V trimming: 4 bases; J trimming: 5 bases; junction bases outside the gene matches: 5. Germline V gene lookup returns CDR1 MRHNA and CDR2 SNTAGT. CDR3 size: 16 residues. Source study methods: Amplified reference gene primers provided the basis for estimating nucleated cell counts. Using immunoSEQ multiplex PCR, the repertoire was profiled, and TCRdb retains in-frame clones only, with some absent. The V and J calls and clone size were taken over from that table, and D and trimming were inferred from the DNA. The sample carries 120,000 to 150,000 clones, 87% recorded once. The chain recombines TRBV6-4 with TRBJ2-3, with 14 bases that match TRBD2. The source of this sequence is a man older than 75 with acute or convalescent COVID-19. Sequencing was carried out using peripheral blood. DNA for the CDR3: TGTGCCAGCAGTGTCGGACTAGCGGGGGGTAAAGATACGCAGTATTTT. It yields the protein CASSVGLAGGKDTQYF.